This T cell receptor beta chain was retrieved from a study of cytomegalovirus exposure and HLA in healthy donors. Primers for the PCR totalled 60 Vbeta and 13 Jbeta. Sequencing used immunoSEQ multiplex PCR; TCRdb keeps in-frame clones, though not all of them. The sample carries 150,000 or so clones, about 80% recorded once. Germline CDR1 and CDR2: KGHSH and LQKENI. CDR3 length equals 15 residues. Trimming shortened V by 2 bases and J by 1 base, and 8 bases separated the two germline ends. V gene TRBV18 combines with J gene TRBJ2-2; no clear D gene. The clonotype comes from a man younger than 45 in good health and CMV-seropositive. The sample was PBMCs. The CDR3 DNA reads TGTGCCAGCTCACCAGAGGTAGAGAACACCGGGGAGCTGTTTTTT. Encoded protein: CASSPEVENTGELFF. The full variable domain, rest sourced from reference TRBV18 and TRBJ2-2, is NAGVMQNPRHLVRRRGQEARLRCSPMKGHSHVYWYRQLPEEGLKFMVYLQKENIIDESGMPKERFSAEFPKEGPSILRIQQVVRGDSAAYFCASSPEVENTGELFFGEGSRLTVL.